The T cell receptor beta chain under discussion was sequenced for a study of identical twins. As regards this clonotype: Its antigen is unidentified.

A universal primer site was created by template switching, with the cDNA bearing unique molecular identifiers. Using its own MiXCR run on the 5' RACE reads, TCRdb lists one record per CDR3 protein. The sample has roughly 220,000 distinct CDR3 sequences; over 5% are singletons. Overall study results and limits: Models underpredicted monozygotic twin sharing of out-of-frame TCR alpha. There was an excess of low generation probability in the out-of-frame alpha sequences that twins shared.

The same data also went into a second study, on T cells expressing NK-cell markers.

The sample comprised CD8+ T cells sorted from blood. The TCR originated in a woman between 18 and 29 years old in good health.

The CDR3 nucleotides are TGTGCCAGCACCCCCTGGGACACTGAAGCTTTCTTT. Amino acids: CASTPWDTEAFF. V is TRBV12-3 or TRBV12-4 and J is TRBJ1-1; D is unclear. This CDR3 region has 12 residues. V lost 7 bases, J lost 3 bases, and 9 bases lay in between.